The subject of this entry is one TCR beta chain. A second PCR, run for roughly 7 to 11 cycles, used a sample-barcoded 5' primer plus a J-beta primer mix. TCRdb re-derived calls from the 5' RACE reads in MiXCR, one entry per CDR3 protein. The sample yields 1,500,000 or so distinct CDR3 sequences, approximately 59% seen once. The source of the sample is a study of blood T cells in healthy people across ages. The CDR3 contains 18 residues. The germline gives CDR1 SQVTM, CDR2 ANQGSEA. The ends were cut back, 7 bases at V and 0 bases at J, with 24 bases in the middle. The source is a man aged 18-30 years in good health. The sample taken for sequencing was blood. V and J are TRBV29-1 and TRBJ1-4; D unresolved. As DNA, the CDR3 is TGCAGCGCCCAAGGATTACCCTCCAGGTCTGCAACTAATGAAAAACTGTTTTTT. Its translation is CSAQGLPSRSATNEKLFF.